The rows below give T cell receptor beta chains drawn from one sample of a study of CD8 T cells in ankylosing spondylitis. TCRdb recomputed calls from the 5' RACE reads with MiXCR, one row per CDR3 protein. The sample includes fewer than 250,000 distinct CDR3 sequences, roughly 24% of them seen just once. The sequencing input was blood, either unsorted or a sorted T cell fraction (not recorded which). These receptor sequences come from a male donor with ankylosing spondylitis or in good health (not recorded which). The CDR3 runs from the conserved cysteine through the conserved F or W. A D gene is named only where the DNA matches it firmly. Only some rows state a clone size, as once, few, many or a class for expanded clones.

j_gene | abundance | d_gene | len | v_gene | CDR3aa | CDR3nt
TRBJ2-1 | . | . | 14 | TRBV29-1 | CSAQRGQSYNEQFF | TGCAGCGCCCAAAGGGGACAATCCTACAATGAGCAGTTCTTC
TRBJ1-1 | many | . | 14 | TRBV9 | CASSVGLQATEAFF | TGTGCCAGCAGCGTAGGCCTTCAGGCCACTGAAGCTTTCTTT
TRBJ1-6 | many | . | 16 | TRBV5-1 | CASSLESGGYNSPLHF | TGCGCCAGCAGCTTGGAATCAGGAGGCTATAATTCACCCCTCCACTTT
TRBJ2-5 | many | . | 14 | TRBV9 | CASSVAREGETQYF | TGTGCCAGCAGCGTAGCGAGGGAAGGGGAGACCCAGTACTTC
TRBJ2-7 | . | TRBD1 | 15 | TRBV20-1 | CSAGETGAKAYEQYF | TGCAGTGCTGGCGAAACAGGGGCGAAAGCCTACGAGCAGTACTTC
TRBJ2-3 | many | TRBD2 | 18 | TRBV11-1 | CASSIRLAGGRNTDTQYF | TGTGCCAGCAGCATAAGACTAGCGGGAGGGCGAAACACAGATACGCAGTATTTT
TRBJ2-7 | many | TRBD2 | 14 | TRBV7-2 | CASSLGTTYYEQYF | TGTGCCAGCAGCTTGGGGACTACCTACTACGAGCAGTACTTC
TRBJ2-1 | few | TRBD2 | 18 | TRBV6-4 | CASSGCWREDKTYNEQFF | TGTGCCAGCAGTGGTTGTTGGCGGGAGGACAAAACCTACAATGAGCAGTTCTTC
TRBJ2-7 | . | TRBD1 | 12 | TRBV29-1 | CSSRGPLDEQYF | TGCAGCTCAAGGGGGCCCCTCGACGAGCAGTACTTC
TRBJ2-1 | . | TRBD1 | 15 | TRBV12-3/TRBV12-4 | CASSYQGAPYNEQFF | TGTGCCAGCAGTTATCAGGGGGCGCCTTACAATGAGCAGTTCTTC
TRBJ2-7 | . | TRBD2 | 15 | TRBV10-3 | CAISESTSGTGEQYF | TGTGCCATCAGTGAATCGACTAGCGGGACTGGCGAGCAGTACTTC
TRBJ2-6 | few | TRBD2 | 19 | TRBV9 | CASSAGTSGRVTGANVLTF | TGTGCCAGCAGCGCAGGGACTAGCGGGAGGGTGACTGGGGCCAACGTCCTGACTTTC
TRBJ2-5 | . | . | 14 | TRBV20-1 | CSAEQGLRQETQYF | TGCAGTGCTGAACAGGGACTAAGGCAAGAGACCCAGTACTTC
TRBJ2-2 | . | . | 15 | TRBV18 | CASSPALEDTGELFF | TGTGCCAGCTCCCCAGCCCTAGAGGACACCGGGGAGCTGTTTTTT
TRBJ1-6 | few | . | 17 | TRBV7-8 | CASSLSEPLALYSPLHF | TGTGCCAGCAGCTTATCGGAGCCCTTAGCCTTATATTCACCCCTCCACTTT
TRBJ2-1 | . | TRBD1 | 11 | TRBV20-1 | CSAGTGARGFF | TGCAGTGCTGGGACAGGGGCGAGGGGGTTCTTC
TRBJ2-7 | . | TRBD1 | 14 | TRBV12-3/TRBV12-4 | CASRRQGRSYEQYF | TGTGCCAGCAGGCGACAGGGACGAAGCTACGAGCAGTACTTC
TRBJ2-2 | . | TRBD1 | 18 | TRBV12-5 | CASGPGQGNRRGTGELFF | TGTGCTAGTGGCCCGGGACAGGGGAATAGGCGCGGCACCGGGGAGCTGTTTTTT
TRBJ1-1 | few | . | 12 | TRBV20-1 | CSAKELALEAFF | TGCAGTGCAAAAGAACTTGCCCTAGAAGCTTTCTTT
TRBJ2-5 | . | . | 12 | TRBV29-1 | CSALSGEETQYF | TGCAGCGCCCTGTCCGGGGAGGAGACCCAGTACTTC
TRBJ1-1 | . | . | 14 | TRBV6-1 | CASKPQGGGTEAFF | TGTGCCAGCAAACCACAGGGAGGGGGCACTGAAGCTTTCTTT
TRBJ1-1 | many | . | 12 | TRBV29-1 | CSVVQTGTEAFF | TGCAGCGTTGTGCAGACGGGCACTGAAGCTTTCTTT
TRBJ2-2 | . | TRBD2 | 15 | TRBV6-1 | CASTMTSGSSGELFF | TGTGCCAGCACCATGACTAGCGGGTCGTCCGGGGAGCTGTTTTTT
TRBJ2-2 | many | . | 12 | TRBV12-3/TRBV12-4 | CASNAGKTELFF | TGTGCCAGCAACGCCGGGAAAACGGAGCTGTTTTTT
TRBJ2-1 | many | TRBD1 | 15 | TRBV25-1 | CASSGPGQNLNEQFF | TGTGCCAGCAGTGGACCGGGACAGAATCTGAATGAGCAGTTCTTC
TRBJ2-3 | few | . | 13 | TRBV20-1 | CSARFQGKYTQYF | TGCAGTGCTAGATTCCAGGGGAAATATACGCAGTATTTT
TRBJ2-4 | . | TRBD1 | 17 | TRBV20-1 | CSASLRDRGGFKNIQYF | TGCAGTGCTAGCCTCCGGGACAGGGGGGGGTTCAAAAACATTCAGTACTTC
TRBJ1-5 | . | . | 12 | TRBV20-1 | CSASGGNQPQHF | TGCAGTGCTAGTGGGGGGAATCAGCCCCAGCATTTT
TRBJ1-5 | many | TRBD1 | 15 | TRBV4-1 | CASSQGATGPQPQHF | TGCGCCAGCAGCCAAGGCGCGACAGGGCCTCAGCCCCAGCATTTT
TRBJ2-1 | few | . | 17 | TRBV3-1 | CASSPSSRGTRYNEQFF | TGTGCCAGCAGTCCAAGCTCCAGGGGGACTAGATACAATGAGCAGTTCTTC
TRBJ2-5 | . | . | 12 | TRBV20-1 | CSAMGDQETQYF | TGCAGTGCTATGGGGGACCAAGAGACCCAGTACTTC
TRBJ1-5 | . | . | 16 | TRBV20-1 | CSALRVPGTSNQPQHF | TGCAGTGCCCTACGAGTACCGGGGACGAGCAATCAGCCCCAGCATTTT
TRBJ1-5 | . | . | 15 | TRBV6-1 | CASRVQAEGNQPQHF | TGTGCCAGCAGGGTACAGGCCGAGGGCAATCAGCCCCAGCATTTT
TRBJ2-1 | . | TRBD2 | 15 | TRBV18 | CASSPTGYTSGKTFF | TGTGCCAGCTCACCAACAGGCTATACTAGCGGGAAGACTTTCTTC
TRBJ2-3 | . | . | 15 | TRBV20-1 | CSASSRTKAADTQYF | TGCAGTGCTAGCTCCCGGACCAAGGCCGCAGATACGCAGTATTTT
TRBJ2-5 | many | TRBD1 | 15 | TRBV5-1 | CASSLGQGGQETQYF | TGCGCCAGCAGCTTGGGACAGGGGGGACAAGAGACCCAGTACTTC
TRBJ1-1 | . | . | 15 | TRBV6-2/TRBV6-3 | CASSPPTGRDTEAFF | TGTGCCAGCAGTCCGCCGACAGGACGGGACACTGAAGCTTTCTTT
TRBJ2-3 | . | TRBD2 | 15 | TRBV4-2 | CASSPGLVLSDTQYF | TGTGCCAGCAGCCCCGGACTAGTCCTCTCCGATACGCAGTATTTT
TRBJ2-6 | . | TRBD2 | 15 | TRBV6-1 | CASSPGGSGANVLTF | TGTGCCAGCAGCCCGGGGGGCTCTGGGGCCAACGTCCTGACTTTC
TRBJ2-1 | few | . | 15 | TRBV20-1 | CSAAGRTPSYNEQFF | TGCAGTGCCGCAGGAAGGACTCCCTCCTACAATGAGCAGTTCTTC
TRBJ2-7 | . | TRBD1 | 13 | TRBV29-1 | CSVAQGEAYEQYF | TGCAGCGTCGCACAGGGGGAAGCCTACGAGCAGTACTTC
TRBJ2-5 | . | TRBD2 | 12 | TRBV29-1 | CSGAGLAETQYF | TGCAGCGGCGCGGGACTAGCGGAGACCCAGTACTTC
TRBJ2-1 | few | TRBD2 | 19 | TRBV5-1 | CASSLLSMVAGGAYNEQFF | TGCGCCAGCAGCTTATTAAGCATGGTTGCGGGAGGGGCCTACAATGAGCAGTTCTTC
TRBJ1-1 | . | TRBD1 | 16 | TRBV5-4 | CASSGGGQGRLTEAFF | TGTGCCAGCAGCGGGGGGGGACAGGGGAGGCTCACTGAAGCTTTCTTT
TRBJ2-7 | few | . | 14 | TRBV4-1 | CASSQDRVGHEQYF | TGCGCCAGCAGCCAAGATCGGGTCGGACACGAGCAGTACTTC
TRBJ2-5 | many | . | 15 | TRBV5-5 | CASGRLAKTQETQYF | TGTGCCAGCGGCCGGCTAGCGAAGACCCAAGAGACCCAGTACTTC
TRBJ2-3 | few | . | 16 | TRBV7-2 | CASSPRRPGAADTQYF | TGTGCCAGCAGCCCACGCCGGCCCGGGGCGGCAGATACGCAGTATTTT
TRBJ2-3 | . | . | 14 | TRBV20-1 | CSAREQRATDTQYF | TGCAGTGCTAGAGAGCAGCGGGCAACAGATACGCAGTATTTT
TRBJ2-1 | many | . | 15 | TRBV7-2 | CASSLFGSVSTEQFF | TGTGCCAGCAGCTTATTCGGGTCGGTGTCTACTGAGCAGTTCTTC
TRBJ2-6 | . | TRBD1 | 16 | TRBV20-1 | CSARESGGSGANVLTF | TGCAGTGCTAGAGAGTCAGGGGGCTCTGGGGCCAACGTCCTGACTTTC
TRBJ2-3 | . | . | 16 | TRBV4-1 | CASSQIQGVSTDTQYF | TGCGCCAGCAGCCAAATTCAGGGAGTTAGCACAGATACGCAGTATTTT
TRBJ2-1 | once | TRBD2 | 13 | TRBV4-2 | CASRGTSGRGQFF | TGTGCCAGCAGAGGGACTAGCGGGAGAGGGCAGTTCTTC
TRBJ2-2 | many | . | 12 | TRBV28 | CASARGYGELFF | TGTGCCAGCGCAAGAGGGTACGGGGAGCTGTTTTTT